The rows below give T cell receptor beta chains drawn from one sample of a study of shared clonotypes between healthy human individuals. Repertoires were generated with immunoSEQ multiplex PCR, while TCRdb's copy carries only in-frame clones and drops some. Of roughly 400,000 clones listed, about 96% are singletons. The sequencing sample was made of memory CD8+ T cells sorted from blood. The receptors derive from a man in his thirties or forties in good health. Both conserved end residues are part of each CDR3. The D gene is left open where the match is weak. Clone size is shown for a subset of rows, as once, few, many or a class of expanded clone.

length,V,J,size,D,DNA,CDR3
15,TRBV10-3,TRBJ2-3,.,TRBD1,TGTGCCATCAGTGAGCCGACAGGGGGGACAGATACGCAGTATTTT,CAISEPTGGTDTQYF
13,TRBV10-2,TRBJ1-1,.,TRBD1,TGCGCCAGCAGAGGGACAGGGGGCACTGAAGCTTTCTTT,CASRGTGGTEAFF
16,TRBV28,TRBJ1-2,.,TRBD1,TGTGCCAGCAGGGAAGCCCGGCCAGGGGGCTTCTATGGCTACACCTTC,CASREARPGGFYGYTF
16,TRBV5-4,TRBJ2-3,once,TRBD2,TGTGCCAGCAGCCCGACTAGCGGGAGGGGCACAGATACGCAGTATTTT,CASSPTSGRGTDTQYF
13,TRBV19,TRBJ2-7,.,.,TGTGCCAGTAGTTCTAGAATCTCCTCCGAGCAGTACTTC,CASSSRISSEQYF
12,TRBV5-1,TRBJ2-7,once,.,TGCGCCAGCAGCTTACAGGGCTACGAGCAGTACTTC,CASSLQGYEQYF
16,TRBV5-5,TRBJ1-5,.,.,TGTGCCAGCAGCTTGTTGGGAGGGTTGTTCAATCAGCCCCAGCATTTT,CASSLLGGLFNQPQHF
14,TRBV7-9,TRBJ2-7,.,TRBD1,TGTGCCAGCAGCTGGACAGGGGGGGCCTACGAGCAGTACTTC,CASSWTGGAYEQYF
15,TRBV7-8,TRBJ2-5,.,.,TGTGCCAGCAGTTTCTTGAGGGGGGGCCAAGAGACCCAGTACTTC,CASSFLRGGQETQYF
11,TRBV7-6,TRBJ2-5,.,.,TGTGCCAGCAGCCCTGGAGAGACCCAGTACTTC,CASSPGETQYF
16,TRBV10-1,TRBJ2-3,.,.,TGCGCCAGCAGTGAGATGGGAAAGCTTACCACAGATACGCAGTATTTT,CASSEMGKLTTDTQYF
13,TRBV19,TRBJ2-7,.,TRBD1,TGTGCCAGTAGTATGGGACAGACCTACGAGCAGTACTTC,CASSMGQTYEQYF
13,TRBV28,TRBJ2-1,.,.,TGTGCCAGCAGGGGCGGCTCCTACAATGAGCAGTTCTTC,CASRGGSYNEQFF
16,TRBV6-1,TRBJ2-7,.,TRBD2,TGTGCCAGCAGTGAAGCAGGTACTAGCGGGCTCTACGAGCAGTACTTC,CASSEAGTSGLYEQYF
17,TRBV19,TRBJ2-3,.,.,TGTGCCAGCCCCAAGTTAGGGACTTACCTTAGCACAGATACGCAGTATTTT,CASPKLGTYLSTDTQYF
13,TRBV6-5,TRBJ2-1,.,.,TGTGCCAGCCAATCAGGACGGGTAAATGAGCAGTTCTTC,CASQSGRVNEQFF
19,TRBV19,TRBJ2-2,.,TRBD1,TGTGCCAGTAGTCCCTTCGAGGGGACAGGGGCCTTGAACACCGGGGAGCTGTTTTTT,CASSPFEGTGALNTGELFF
14,TRBV6-5,TRBJ1-5,once,.,TGTGCCAGCAGTTACGCCGGACGGAATCAGCCCCAGCATTTT,CASSYAGRNQPQHF
19,TRBV2,TRBJ2-1,.,.,TGTGCCAGCAGTGTACAGTGGGAAGGCCTAGCCGGGACCTACAATGAGCAGTTCTTC,CASSVQWEGLAGTYNEQFF
13,TRBV11-3,TRBJ2-1,.,TRBD1,TGTGCCAGCAGCTTGACAGGGTACAATGAGCAGTTCTTC,CASSLTGYNEQFF
12,TRBV5-6,TRBJ2-3,.,.,TGTGCCAGCAGCCTGCACGCAGATACGCAGTATTTT,CASSLHADTQYF
15,TRBV7-2,TRBJ2-1,.,TRBD2,TGTGCCAGCAGCTTATTCGGACTAGATTCCAGTGAGCAGTTCTTC,CASSLFGLDSSEQFF
17,TRBV5-4,TRBJ2-7,.,TRBD2,TGTGCCAGCAGCTTGATCCCGCGGGGGGGGGTCTCCTACGAGCAGTACTTC,CASSLIPRGGVSYEQYF
14,TRBV9,TRBJ2-5,.,.,TGTGCCAGCAGCGTAGAGGGCGCCGCGGGGACCCAGTACTTC,CASSVEGAAGTQYF
21,TRBV21-1,TRBJ2-7,.,.,TGTGCCAGCAGCAACTCCGTCTCCCTTCGAGCACAACCGCCGGAGTCTTACGAGCAGTACTTC,CASSNSVSLRAQPPESYEQYF
10,TRBV28,TRBJ2-7,.,.,TGTGCCAGCAGGGGCTACGAGCAGTACTTC,CASRGYEQYF
16,TRBV11-3,TRBJ1-5,.,.,TGTGCCAGCAGCTCGTCGACATTTAATAGCAATCAGCCCCAGCATTTT,CASSSSTFNSNQPQHF
14,TRBV28,TRBJ2-2,once,.,TGTGCCAGCAGTTTCCCAATGTGGAGGCGGGAGCTGTTTTTT,CASSFPMWRRELFF
12,TRBV30,TRBJ2-3,.,.,TGTGCCTGGAGTCAGAGAGCAGATACGCAGTATTTT,CAWSQRADTQYF
17,TRBV5-1,TRBJ2-7,once,TRBD2,TGCGCCAGCAGCTTGGTAGGTTCTAGCGGCACCTCCTACGAGCAGTACTTC,CASSLVGSSGTSYEQYF